These 26 T cell receptor beta chains came from one sample sequenced in a study of OX40 agonist ivuxolimab in advanced cancers. The table came from immunoSEQ multiplex PCR; TCRdb's copy has only in-frame clones and leaves some out. The sample contains 50,000 to 75,000 clones, roughly 84% of which appear only once. The material sequenced was CD4+ or CD8+ T cells sorted from blood, taken in a trial of the OX40 agonist ivuxolimab. The receptors derive from an adult with an advanced solid tumor such as melanoma, head and neck, liver or kidney cancer.

This chain joins TRBV6-5 and TRBJ1-2, with 7 nucleotides matching TRBD1. This CDR3 region has 12 residues. Germline V gene lookup returns CDR1 MNHEY and CDR2 SVGAGI. Trimming removed 10 bases from V and 1 base from J; junction bases left unmatched: 3. The CDR3: CAIRQGNYGYTF. The CDR3 DNA reads as TGTGCCATAAGACAGGGTAACTATGGCTACACCTTC.

The rearrangement links TRBV5-5 to TRBJ1-5; D is unclear. V was shortened by 0 bases and J by 0 bases, with 13 bases between the two germline ends. The CDR3 runs to 17 residues. The germline gives CDR1 SGHKS, CDR2 YYEKEE (reference sequence). CDR3 in DNA: TGTGCCAGCAGCTTGGAGCGGCGAGCGTATAGCAATCAGCCCCAGCATTTT. Its translation: CASSLERRAYSNQPQHF. Supplemented by reference TRBV5-5 and TRBJ1-5, the full variable domain reads DAGVTQSPTHLIKTRGQQVTLRCSPISGHKSVSWYQQVLGQGPQFIFQYYEKEERGRGNFPDRFSARQFPNYSSELNVNALLLGDSALYLCASSLERRAYSNQPQHFGDGTRLSIL.

This chain joins TRBV30 and TRBJ1-2, with 9 bases lining up with TRBD1. The V gene's germline CDR1 is GTSNPN and CDR2 SVGIG (reference sequence). This CDR3 is 16 amino acids long. Trimming cost V 4 bases and J 1 base; bases outside gene matches: 10. This CDR3 is CAWTPPGTGFNYGYTF. Written as DNA, the CDR3 is TGTGCCTGGACTCCGCCCGGGACAGGGTTTAACTATGGCTACACCTTC.

The chain is built from TRBV9 and TRBJ2-3, with 8 bases matching TRBD2. The CDR3 is 17 residues long. CDR1 SGDLS and CDR2 YYNGEE come from the germline V gene. V was clipped by 0 bases and J by 5 bases; unmatched bases: 11. DNA for the CDR3: TGTGCCAGCAGCGTAGACGTTCCGGGACTAGTGGTAGATACGCAGTATTTT. Its translation: CASSVDVPGLVVDTQYF.

CDR3 sequence reads: CASSVFRDGYTF. Here the CDR3 DNA reads TGTGCCAGCAGTGTTTTCAGGGATGGCTACACCTTC. The chain uses TRBV2 and TRBJ1-2; D may be TRBD1 (5 bases). This CDR3 has 12 residues. Looked up from germline, CDR1 is SNHLY and CDR2 is FYNNEI. The V and J ends lost 4 bases and 6 bases respectively, with 9 bases between them.

The chain links TRBV18 to TRBJ2-3; 7 nucleotides line up with TRBD1. Germline V CDR1 and CDR2: KGHSH, LQKENI. The CDR3 spans 15 residues. Trimming took 3 bases from V and 4 from J; bases not matched to a gene: 7. CDR3 sequence: CASSPSPQGADTQYF. The CDR3 DNA follows: TGTGCCAGCTCACCCAGCCCTCAGGGGGCAGATACGCAGTATTTT.

This clone was observed a few times. The rearrangement joins TRBV18 to TRBJ1-5; no firm D call. V shed 3 bases and J shed 0 bases, with 3 bases lying between them. Germline V gene data show CDR1 as KGHSH and CDR2 as LQKENI. There are 13 residues in the CDR3. The CDR3 is CASSPDSNQPQHF. The CDR3 bases are TGTGCCAGCTCACCGGATAGCAATCAGCCCCAGCATTTT.

The genes are TRBV29-1 and TRBJ2-3; 9 nucleotides agree with TRBD1. After removal of 1 base from V and 5 bases from J, the junction contained 4 bases not matched to a gene. The CDR3 covers 14 residues. Germline loops: CDR1 SQVTM, CDR2 ANQGSEA. The chain's CDR3 is CSVEAGQGLDTQYF. As DNA, the CDR3 is TGCAGCGTTGAAGCGGGACAGGGATTAGATACGCAGTATTTT.

The chain's CDR3 is CASSLGERSYNSPLHF. CDR3 nucleotide sequence: TGTGCCAGCAGCTTGGGGGAACGCTCCTATAATTCACCCCTCCACTTT. The chain has TRBV5-8 and TRBJ1-6; D uncertain. The CDR3 has 16 amino acids. Deletions cut 0 bases from V and 0 bases from J, with 7 bases between. Germline V gene data show CDR1 as SGHTS and CDR2 as YDEGEE.

Here the CDR3 reads CASNAAYYGYTF. The DNA for the CDR3 is TGTGCCAGCAACGCGGCGTACTATGGCTACACCTTC. The V and J genes are TRBV6-1 and TRBJ1-2; D remains unclear. In germline, CDR1 is MNHNS, CDR2 SASEGT. V lost 7 bases and J 3 bases, leaving 9 bases between the germline ends. The CDR3 spans 12 residues.

The chain joins TRBV9 to TRBJ1-1; D gene ambiguous. Trimming pared 7 bases from V and 0 bases from J, leaving 7 bases between. Germline-derived CDR1 and CDR2 are SGDLS and YYNGEE. The CDR3 is 12 residues long. The CDR3 sequence is CASGHLNTEAFF. The DNA for the CDR3 is TGTGCCAGCGGCCACTTGAACACTGAAGCTTTCTTT. The full variable domain, in which reference TRBV9 and TRBJ1-1 provide the parts outside the CDR3, is DSGVTQTPKHLITATGQRVTLRCSPRSGDLSVYWYQQSLDQGLQFLIQYYNGEERAKGNILERFSAQQFPDLHSELNLSSLELGDSALYFCASGHLNTEAFFGQGTRLTVV.

The V gene is TRBV7-2, the J gene TRBJ2-1, with 8 bases fitting TRBD1. Germline CDR1 is SGHTA and CDR2 is FQGNSA. This CDR3 comprises 16 residues. Trimming cost V 4 bases and J 2 bases; bases outside gene matches: 7. This CDR3 reads CASSSRRGRPYNEQFF. CDR3 bases: TGTGCCAGCAGCTCACGCAGGGGGCGCCCCTACAATGAGCAGTTCTTC.

A single count supports this clone. This chain joins TRBV7-2 and TRBJ1-1; possibly TRBD1 for D (5 bases). The V end lost 1 base, the J end lost 5 bases, and 14 bases lay between the germline ends. Germline V gene sequence: CDR1 SGHTA, CDR2 FQGNSA. CDR3 length equals 15 residues. The CDR3 sequence is CASSLVGGHGTEAFF. The CDR3 DNA follows: TGTGCCAGCAGCTTAGTAGGAGGACATGGGACTGAAGCTTTCTTT.

The V and J genes are TRBV14 and TRBJ2-3, with TRBD2 identical over 9 bases. Germline V gene lookup returns CDR1 SGHDN and CDR2 FVKESK. CDR3 size: 18 residues. J was trimmed by 11 bases and V by 0 bases; bases with no gene match: 18. The CDR3 loop reads CASSQDRGAGGAQHLQYF. The CDR3 nucleotides read TGTGCCAGCAGCCAAGACAGGGGAGCGGGGGGAGCCCAGCACCTGCAGTATTTT. The full variable domain, in which reference TRBV14 and TRBJ2-3 provide the parts outside the CDR3, is EAGVTQFPSHSVIEKGQTVTLRCDPISGHDNLYWYRRVMGKEIKFLLHFVKESKQDESGMPNNRFLAERTGGTYSTLKVQPAELEDSGVYFCASSQDRGAGGAQHLQYFGPGTRLTVL.

This rearrangement joins TRBV7-6 to TRBJ1-5; no clear D. The CDR3 is made up of 13 amino acids. V was cut by 0 bases and J by 6 bases, with 6 bases left in between. The germline CDR1 and CDR2 sequences are SGHVS and FNYEAQ. CDR3 region: CASSLALLQPQHF. The DNA of the CDR3 is TGTGCCAGCAGCTTAGCGCTACTTCAGCCCCAGCATTTT.

V gene TRBV9 combines with J gene TRBJ2-1; TRBD2 agrees at 8 bases. V was pared by 1 base and J by 2 bases, with 2 bases of the junction left unmatched. Germline V CDR1 and CDR2: SGDLS, YYNGEE. The CDR3 sequence is 15 residues long. As DNA, the CDR3 is TGTGCCAGCAGCGTAACTAGCGGCACCTACAATGAGCAGTTCTTC. Protein sequence: CASSVTSGTYNEQFF.

This chain connects TRBV4-1 to TRBJ1-4; D call uncertain. The V and J ends lost 4 bases and 8 bases respectively, with 14 bases between them. This CDR3 region has 14 residues. Germline loops: CDR1 MGHRA, CDR2 YSYEKL. The CDR3 region has the DNA TGCGCCAGCAGCCTCACAATAGGCGGGGAAAAACTGTTTTTT. This gives the protein CASSLTIGGEKLFF.

The V call is TRBV11-2, the J call TRBJ2-6, with 12 bases identical to TRBD1. CDR1 is SGHAT, CDR2 FQNNGV, per germline. The trim removed 10 bases at V and 4 bases at J, leaving 5 bases unmatched. The CDR3 spans 15 residues. The CDR3 protein is CATGDRGRGANVLTF. The CDR3 nucleotides are TGTGCCACCGGGGACAGGGGGCGAGGGGCCAACGTCCTGACTTTC.

The chain links TRBV5-1 to TRBJ2-1, with 9 nucleotides matching TRBD2. This CDR3 spans 15 amino acids. The V segment lost 6 bases and the J segment 10 bases; nucleotides outside the gene matches: 14. CDR1 is SGHRS, CDR2 YFSETQ, per germline. The DNA for the CDR3 is TGCGCCAGCACCCCTCCGATAAGCGGGGGGCAGGAGCAGTTCTTC. Its protein product is CASTPPISGGQEQFF. The whole variable domain, remainder taken from reference TRBV5-1 and TRBJ2-1, is KAGVTQTPRYLIKTRGQQVTLSCSPISGHRSVSWYQQTPGQGLQFLFEYFSETQRNKGNFPGRFSGRQFSNSRSEMNVSTLELGDSALYLCASTPPISGGQEQFFGPGTRLTVL.

This clone was counted between two and nine times. The chain couples TRBV5-1 to TRBJ1-2; 10 nucleotides align to TRBD1. CDR3 length equals 15 residues. V was pared by 4 bases and J by 7 bases, with 10 bases of the junction left unmatched. Germline loops: CDR1 SGHRS, CDR2 YFSETQ. For the CDR3, the DNA is TGCGCCAGCAGCCTCGGACAGGGGGAAGCAGGTGGCTACACCTTC. This translates into CASSLGQGEAGGYTF.

The V call is TRBV4-2, the J call TRBJ2-7; 10 bases match TRBD2. J was trimmed by 6 bases and V by 5 bases; bases with no gene match: 10. The CDR3 covers 15 residues. Germline V gene data show CDR1 as LGHNA and CDR2 as YNFKEQ. Here the CDR3 reads CASSSTLAGQPEQYF. The DNA of the CDR3 is TGTGCCAGCAGCTCTACACTAGCGGGGCAACCCGAGCAGTACTTC.

In this sample, this clone turned up once. The CDR3 protein is CASSLSRGYTDTQYF. The CDR3 DNA is TGTGCCAGCAGCCTCTCCAGGGGGTACACAGATACGCAGTATTTT. The chain recombines TRBV7-2 with TRBJ2-3; 7 bases fit TRBD1. The CDR3 is 15 residues long. Germline V gene lookup returns CDR1 SGHTA and CDR2 FQGNSA. V dropped 5 bases and J dropped 2; count of bases not matched to a gene: 7.

The chain combines TRBV11-2 with TRBJ2-1, with 10 nucleotides matching TRBD2. J lost 7 bases, V lost 1 base, and 16 bases had no gene match. There are 19 residues in the CDR3. From germline, CDR1 is SGHAT and CDR2 FQNNGV. The CDR3, as DNA: TGTGCCAGCAGCTTAGGACCGAAAGCGGGGGGGCCGGGCAGGAATGAGCAGTTCTTC. It codes for CASSLGPKAGGPGRNEQFF.

This clone has only a few counts. The chain combines TRBV21-1 with TRBJ2-7. TRBV21-1 is listed as a pseudogene. There are 16 residues in the CDR3. CDR3 nucleotide sequence: TGTGCCAGCAGCAAAGGAGCTCCGGGACCCATCTACGAGCAGTACTTC. Protein sequence: CASSKGAPGPIYEQYF.

This clone came up once. The chain employs TRBV30 and TRBJ2-1; weak D call: TRBD1 (5 bases). V lost 0 bases and J lost 13, with 16 bases in between. This CDR3 has 13 residues. Per germline, CDR1 GTSNPN and CDR2 SVGIG (reference sequence). DNA of the CDR3: TGTGCCTGGAGTGTAGGCGACAGTTCCCCCCAGTTCTTC. Encoded protein: CAWSVGDSSPQFF.

Only one count was recorded for this clone. The chain employs TRBV5-1 and TRBJ2-5; 10 bases agree with TRBD2. J was trimmed by 5 bases and V by 4 bases; bases with no gene match: 8. The CDR3 loop spans 15 amino acids. Germline V lookup: CDR1 SGHRS, CDR2 YFSETQ. CDR3 sequence reads: CASSPSGGRAETQYF. The DNA of the CDR3 is TGCGCCAGCAGCCCTAGCGGGGGAAGGGCGGAGACCCAGTACTTC.